The 6 T cell receptor beta chains below come from one sample, sequenced in a study of T-cell reconstitution after alpha-beta-depleted transplantation in children. The library targeted TCRbeta and was prepared with unique molecular identifiers. TCRdb redid the calling of the PCR reads with MiXCR, one entry per CDR3 protein. Of around 490,000 distinct CDR3 sequences in the sample, 9.5% to 12% were seen once. The sample in question was PBMCs, mostly from graft donor cells, obtained 180 days after TCRalphabeta/CD19-depleted stem cell transplant. The source is a female patient between 2 and 10 years old who had a stem cell transplant for aplastic anemia, so the T cells may come from the graft donor.

The rearrangement joins TRBV5-8 to TRBJ2-7; no reliable D call. The germline V and J ends were trimmed by 0 bases and 6 bases, with 13 bases remaining between them. The CDR3 is 14 residues long. CDR1 and CDR2 (germline): SGHTS, YDEGEE. The CDR3 DNA reads as TGTGCCAGCAGCTTGGAACCCGACCTAGGCGAGCAGTACGTC. It encodes CASSLEPDLGEQYV.

V gene TRBV29-1 combines with J gene TRBJ2-5; 9 nucleotides agree with TRBD1. The J segment lost 3 bases and the V segment lost 4 bases, leaving 9 bases of the junction unmatched. The CDR3 has 15 residues. From germline, CDR1 is SQVTM and CDR2 ANQGSEA. CDR3 sequence reads: CSVARDRVGEETQYF. The CDR3 region has the DNA TGCAGCGTTGCCAGGGACAGGGTAGGAGAAGAGACCCAGTACTTC.

The CDR3: CSVDGTGLTDTQYF. The CDR3 region has the DNA TGCAGCGTTGATGGGACAGGGCTCACAGATACGCAGTATTTT. The chain carries TRBV29-1 and TRBJ2-3, with TRBD1 matching over 9 bases. Germline V gene lookup returns CDR1 SQVTM and CDR2 ANQGSEA. The CDR3 is 14 residues long. The V and J ends lost 3 bases and 2 bases, in that order; junction bases with no gene match: 3.

At least ten counts were recorded for this clonotype. The chain joins TRBV27 to TRBJ2-3, with D unclear. V was trimmed by 2 bases and J by 4 bases, leaving 4 bases between them. This CDR3 comprises 12 residues. Germline CDR1 reads MNHEY; CDR2 reads SMNVEV (reference sequence). CDR3 in amino acids: CASSLTADTQYF. In DNA, the CDR3 is TGTGCCAGCAGTTTAACAGCAGATACGCAGTATTTT.

This sequence joins TRBV20-1 and TRBJ2-6; 7 bases map to TRBD1. The ends lost 0 bases at V and 1 base at J; junction bases unmatched: 6. The CDR3 totals 17 residues. Germline-derived CDR1 and CDR2 are DFQATT and SNEGSKA (reference sequence). The CDR3, as DNA: TGCAGTGCTAGAGATTGGGGACAGCAATCTGGGGCCAACGTCCTGACTTTC. Translation: CSARDWGQQSGANVLTF.

This clonotype has more than one count but fewer than ten. The chain joins TRBV12-3 or TRBV12-4 to TRBJ2-7, with 8 bases matching TRBD1. The V segment lost 5 bases and the J segment 7 bases; nucleotides outside the gene matches: 13. CDR3 length: 15 residues. Here the CDR3 reads CASSRSWGRGQEQYF. The CDR3 DNA follows: TGTGCCAGCAGTCGATCCTGGGGCAGGGGGCAAGAGCAGTACTTC.